The clone carrying this T cell receptor beta chain was found once. The germline V gene encodes CDR1 MDHEN and CDR2 SYDVKM. Losses at the gene ends were 10 bases for V and 2 bases for J; bases not matched to a gene: 7. CDR3 length: 13 residues. The sample comes from a study of blood T cell repertoires in COVID-19. Across the whole study: T cells, B-cell-depleted T cells, or PBMCs provided the cDNA or gDNA that served as material.

The data were produced by immunoSEQ multiplex PCR, yet TCRdb's version contains in-frame clones alone and is incomplete. The sample has 140,000 to 150,000 clones, approximately 79% seen once. This sequence joins TRBV28 and TRBJ1-1; 7 bases are a match to TRBD1. This TCR derives from a man aged 45-65 years with active or convalescent COVID-19. Sequenced: peripheral blood. As DNA, the CDR3 is TGTGCCATTATGGGACAGTCCAACACTGAAGCTTTCTTT. It specifies CAIMGQSNTEAFF.